Each of the 24 T cell receptor beta chains below was sequenced from the same sample in a study of technical replicates of blood from a handful of donors. Assay used: immunoSEQ multiplex PCR; TCRdb lists only in-frame clones, some missing. The sample holds about 83,000 clones, 96% seen once. The sequenced material came from T cells isolated from PBMCs. The origin of the receptors is a human donor in good health.

The rearrangement links TRBV5-1 to TRBJ2-1; TRBD2 matches at 8 bases. The CDR3 extends over 15 amino acids. Trimming took 1 base from V and 8 from J; bases not matched to a gene: 8. Germline assignment: CDR1 SGHRS and CDR2 YFSETQ. The CDR3 region has the DNA TGCGCCAGCAGCTTGTATAAGCGGGAGTGGGATGAGCAGTTCTTC. Translated: CASSLYKREWDEQFF. Variable domain in full (rest from reference TRBV5-1 and TRBJ2-1): KAGVTQTPRYLIKTRGQQVTLSCSPISGHRSVSWYQQTPGQGLQFLFEYFSETQRNKGNFPGRFSGRQFSNSRSEMNVSTLELGDSALYLCASSLYKREWDEQFFGPGTRLTVL.

This sequence joins TRBV28 and TRBJ2-1; 7 nucleotides match TRBD1. Germline trimming cut 2 bases from V and 0 bases from J; bases unmatched to any gene: 1. The CDR3 is 15 residues long. Per the germline V gene, CDR1 is MDHEN and CDR2 is SYDVKM. The CDR3 loop is CASSLRQGSYNEQFF. The CDR3 region has the DNA TGTGCCAGCAGTTTAAGACAGGGCTCCTACAATGAGCAGTTCTTC.

The chain recombines TRBV10-3 with TRBJ1-2; D gene uncertain. Germline V CDR1 and CDR2: ENHRY, SYGVKD. The CDR3 spans 10 residues. V was trimmed by 10 bases and J by 8 bases, leaving 11 bases between them. The CDR3 nucleotides are TGTGCCACCTTGGCACGCGGCTACACCTTC. This gives the protein CATLARGYTF.

The J gene is TRBJ2-7, the V gene TRBV9, with D uncertain. Trimming removed 1 base at V and 0 bases at J, with 5 bases between. Germline loops: CDR1 SGDLS, CDR2 YYNGEE. This CDR3 is 13 amino acids long. CDR3 amino acids: CASSVSPSYEQYF. DNA for the CDR3: TGTGCCAGCAGCGTATCTCCCTCCTACGAGCAGTACTTC. The whole variable domain, remainder taken from reference TRBV9 and TRBJ2-7, is DSGVTQTPKHLITATGQRVTLRCSPRSGDLSVYWYQQSLDQGLQFLIQYYNGEERAKGNILERFSAQQFPDLHSELNLSSLELGDSALYFCASSVSPSYEQYFGPGTRLTVT.

V is TRBV30 and J is TRBJ2-1; TRBD2 matches at 11 bases. Unmatched junction bases numbered 10, after V lost 5 bases and J lost 4 bases. Germline lookup yields CDR1 GTSNPN and CDR2 SVGIG (reference sequence). This CDR3 spans 16 amino acids. CDR3 residues: CAWGLAGGLSYNEQFF. CDR3 coding DNA: TGTGCCTGGGGGCTAGCGGGAGGCCTTTCATACAATGAGCAGTTCTTC.

V is TRBV5-8 and J is TRBJ1-2; 10 positions agree with TRBD1. V gave up 6 bases and J gave up 8 bases; unmatched junction bases: 16. In germline, CDR1 is SGHTS, CDR2 YDEGEE. There are 16 residues in the CDR3. Here the CDR3 DNA reads TGTGCCAGCATTAGGCTGGGAGACAGGGGGCTTCGGGGCTACACCTTC. Translating it yields CASIRLGDRGLRGYTF.

V gene TRBV10-1 combines with J gene TRBJ1-1; the D gene is possibly TRBD1 (5 bases). Germline V CDR1 and CDR2: WNHNN, SYGVQD (reference sequence). The CDR3 runs 15 residues. Trimming removed 3 bases at V and 1 base at J, with 12 bases between. This chain's CDR3 is CASSDEGRENTEAFF. The CDR3 DNA follows: TGCGCCAGCAGTGATGAGGGGAGGGAGAACACTGAAGCTTTCTTT.

The chain uses TRBV19 and TRBJ2-5; TRBD1 matches 7 bases. CDR1 is LNHDA, CDR2 SQIVND, per germline (reference sequence). The CDR3 totals 15 residues. Germline trimming cut 4 bases from V and 5 bases from J; bases unmatched to any gene: 10. The CDR3 sequence is CASSKLGQYSETQYF. The CDR3 coding sequence is TGTGCCAGTAGTAAGCTGGGACAGTATAGTGAGACCCAGTACTTC.

The chain recombines TRBV9 with TRBJ2-3; possible D gene TRBD1, 6 bases. CDR1 is SGDLS and CDR2 is YYNGEE in the germline V gene. Trimming left V 4 bases short and J 2 bases short, with 11 bases between. The CDR3 totals 14 residues. CDR3 coding DNA: TGTGCCAGCAGCCCCAGACAGGTCACAGATACGCAGTATTTT. Amino acids: CASSPRQVTDTQYF. The entire variable domain, with the rest obtained from reference TRBV9 and TRBJ2-3, is as follows: DSGVTQTPKHLITATGQRVTLRCSPRSGDLSVYWYQQSLDQGLQFLIQYYNGEERAKGNILERFSAQQFPDLHSELNLSSLELGDSALYFCASSPRQVTDTQYFGPGTRLTVL.

The gene calls are TRBV27 and TRBJ1-2; D perhaps matches TRBD1 (5 bases). Trimming took 5 bases from V and 8 from J, leaving 18 bases between them. The germline V gene has CDR1 MNHEY and CDR2 SMNVEV (reference sequence). The CDR3 sequence is 14 residues long. The CDR3 DNA is TGTGCCAGCAGTACCCCTGGGGCCTCGAGAGGCTACACCTTC. Translating gives CASSTPGASRGYTF.

This clone was counted once. The CDR3 region has the DNA TGTGCCAGCAGGGGCTCAGGGGTTTCGGGGGAGCAGTACTTC. Translating gives CASRGSGVSGEQYF. The rearrangement links TRBV7-9 to TRBJ2-7; perhaps TRBD1 as D (6 bases). Germline values: CDR1 SEHNR, CDR2 FQNEAQ (reference sequence). This CDR3 contains 14 residues. With 6 bases removed from V and 7 bases from J, the gap between germline ends came to 19 bases. The entire variable domain, with the rest obtained from reference TRBV7-9 and TRBJ2-7, is as follows: DTGVSQNPRHKITKRGQNVTFRCDPISEHNRLYWYRQTLGQGPEFLTYFQNEAQLEKSRLLSDRFSAERPKGSFSTLEIQRTEQGDSAMYLCASRGSGVSGEQYFGPGTRLTVT.

This chain connects TRBV7-6 to TRBJ2-3; D call uncertain. V was pared by 0 bases and J by 4 bases, with 8 bases between. The CDR3 contains 14 residues. CDR1 SGHVS and CDR2 FNYEAQ come from the germline V gene. The CDR3 nucleotides read TGTGCCAGCAGCTTAGCGCCCGCGGCAGATACGCAGTATTTT. This codes for CASSLAPAADTQYF.

The chain recombines TRBV19 with TRBJ1-2, with 9 bases lining up with TRBD1. This CDR3 spans 14 amino acids. Germline loops: CDR1 LNHDA, CDR2 SQIVND (reference sequence). V was clipped by 5 bases and J by 3 bases; unmatched bases: 4. The CDR3 spells CASSEDRGYYGYTF. In DNA form, the CDR3 reads TGTGCCAGTAGTGAGGACAGGGGATACTATGGCTACACCTTC.

The chain is built from TRBV19 and TRBJ2-5; D may be TRBD1 (6 bases). V shed 4 bases and J shed 3 bases, with 15 bases lying between them. Germline V gene lookup returns CDR1 LNHDA and CDR2 SQIVND (reference sequence). This CDR3 spans 15 amino acids. This CDR3 is CASSRRTATKETQYF. The DNA for the CDR3 is TGTGCCAGTAGTAGAAGGACAGCCACCAAAGAGACCCAGTACTTC.

This chain uses TRBV5-1 with TRBJ1-1; D call uncertain. V was cut by 0 bases and J by 0 bases, with 6 bases left in between. Germline V CDR1 and CDR2: SGHRS, YFSETQ. CDR3 length: 14 amino acids. CDR3 region: CASSLDGMNTEAFF. The CDR3 region has the DNA TGCGCCAGCAGCTTGGACGGGATGAACACTGAAGCTTTCTTT.

This chain uses TRBV27 with TRBJ1-5; weak D call: TRBD1 (6 bases). The CDR3 covers 15 residues. Germline-derived CDR1 and CDR2 are MNHEY and SMNVEV (reference sequence). V was trimmed by 5 bases and J by 5 bases, leaving 16 bases between them. The CDR3 bases are TGTGCCAGCAGTGAACAGGGTAGACCGGATCAGCCCCAGCATTTT. Its protein is CASSEQGRPDQPQHF.

The chain couples TRBV4-1 to TRBJ1-5; D is undetermined. Germline values: CDR1 MGHRA, CDR2 YSYEKL. The V gene lost 2 bases and the J gene lost 3 bases, with 8 bases spanning the gap. This CDR3 region has 14 residues. In DNA, the CDR3 is TGCGCCAGCAGCCAAATCCTACTCAATCAGCCCCAGCATTTT. Amino acid sequence: CASSQILLNQPQHF.

This clone was detected once. V and J are TRBV19 and TRBJ2-1; D is uncertain. Trimming left V 1 base short and J 0 bases short, with 13 bases between. The length of the CDR3 is 17 residues. CDR1 is LNHDA and CDR2 is SQIVND in the germline V gene (reference sequence). CDR3 coding DNA: TGTGCCAGTAGTATAGTATTTCGAGGAAGCTCCTACAATGAGCAGTTCTTC. It specifies CASSIVFRGSSYNEQFF.

The V and J genes are TRBV23-1 and TRBJ1-2; possible D gene TRBD1, 6 bases. TRBV23-1 qualifies as an ORF whose function is uncertain. The V and J ends lost 2 bases and 8 bases respectively, with 18 bases between them. CDR3 length: 15 amino acids. CDR3 protein: CASSQTREGDGGYTF. The CDR3 DNA reads TGCGCCAGCAGTCAAACTCGGGAGGGGGATGGAGGCTACACCTTC.

CDR3 coding DNA: TGCAGCCTCAACAGGGTTGCTGAAGCTTTCTTT. Residues: CSLNRVAEAFF. The chain carries TRBV29-1 and TRBJ1-1, with a tentative D call TRBD1 (6 bases). The length of the CDR3 is 11 residues. Germline loops: CDR1 SQVTM, CDR2 ANQGSEA. Trimming shortened V by 8 bases and J by 6 bases, and 13 bases separated the two germline ends.

The chain links TRBV5-6 to TRBJ2-1, with 11 bases fitting TRBD2. Germline V gives CDR1 SGHDT, CDR2 YYEEEE. J was trimmed by 13 bases and V by 2 bases; bases with no gene match: 14. This CDR3 is built from 16 residues. CDR3 in DNA: TGTGCCAGCAGCTTAACCCGACTAGCGGGATACGCCGCACAGTTCTTC. It is translated as CASSLTRLAGYAAQFF.

The V and J genes are TRBV11-3 and TRBJ2-5; D perhaps matches TRBD2 (6 bases). The germline V gene has CDR1 SGHNT and CDR2 YENEEA. The CDR3 spans 15 residues. Trimming pared 4 bases from V and 3 bases from J, leaving 15 bases between. As DNA, the CDR3 is TGTGCCAGCAGCTGGACACGGGAGAGGGAAGAGACCCAGTACTTC. Its protein product is CASSWTREREETQYF.

This chain joins TRBV19 and TRBJ1-1; perhaps TRBD1 as D (6 bases). Germline V CDR1 and CDR2: LNHDA, SQIVND (reference sequence). Trimming took 1 base from V and 4 from J, leaving 13 bases between them. The CDR3 spans 15 residues. The CDR3 region has the DNA TGTGCCAGTAGTATAGGCGGGGGGCAGGTCACTGAAGCTTTCTTT. Protein: CASSIGGGQVTEAFF. Complete variable domain (other parts from reference TRBV19 and TRBJ1-1): DGGITQSPKYLFRKEGQNVTLSCEQNLNHDAMYWYRQDPGQGLRLIYYSQIVNDFQKGDIAEGYSVSREKKESFPLTVTSAQKNPTAFYLCASSIGGGQVTEAFFGQGTRLTVV.

The rearrangement links TRBV10-3 to TRBJ1-1; no clear D gene. Trimming left V 7 bases short and J 5 bases short, with 14 bases between. Looked up from germline, CDR1 is ENHRY and CDR2 is SYGVKD. The CDR3 length is 13 residues. The CDR3 here is CAITLELKTEAFF. The CDR3 nucleotides are TGTGCCATCACCTTGGAGCTTAAAACTGAAGCTTTCTTT.